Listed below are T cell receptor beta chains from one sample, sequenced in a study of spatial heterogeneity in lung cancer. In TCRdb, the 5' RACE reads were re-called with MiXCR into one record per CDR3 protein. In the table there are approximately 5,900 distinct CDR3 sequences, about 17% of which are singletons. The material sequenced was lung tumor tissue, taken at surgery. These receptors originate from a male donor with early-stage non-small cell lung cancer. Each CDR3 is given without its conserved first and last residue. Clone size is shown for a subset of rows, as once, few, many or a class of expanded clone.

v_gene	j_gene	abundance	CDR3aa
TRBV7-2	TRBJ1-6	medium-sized	ASSLGGDNSPLH
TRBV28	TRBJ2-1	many	ASLEAGGNEQF
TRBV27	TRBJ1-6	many	ASSGDGNSPLH
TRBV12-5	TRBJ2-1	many	ASGLFRGGSYNEQF
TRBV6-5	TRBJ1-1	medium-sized	ASSYNRNTEAF
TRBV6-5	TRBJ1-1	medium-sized	ATLIRGVNTEAF
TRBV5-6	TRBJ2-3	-	ASSPDFLSTDTQY
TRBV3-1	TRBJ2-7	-	ASSQEGREQY
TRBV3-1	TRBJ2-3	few	ASSPTGLAGTDTQY
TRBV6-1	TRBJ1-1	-	ASSPPRAF
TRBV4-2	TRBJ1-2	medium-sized	ASSIFRADGYT
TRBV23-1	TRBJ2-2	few	ASSQSEGANTGELF
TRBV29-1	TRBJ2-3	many	SAEQGRGTDTQY
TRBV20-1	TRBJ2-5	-	SARVAGGGARETQY
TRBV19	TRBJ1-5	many	ASRSSNQPQH
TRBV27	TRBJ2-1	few	ASLGAPFDEQF
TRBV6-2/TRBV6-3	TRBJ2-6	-	ASTRGGAGANVLT
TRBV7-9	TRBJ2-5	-	ASSSPGRETQY
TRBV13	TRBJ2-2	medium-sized	ASSADPDSTNTGELF
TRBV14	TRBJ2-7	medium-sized	ASSQAIYEQY
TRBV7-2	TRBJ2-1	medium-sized	ASSLVGGKF
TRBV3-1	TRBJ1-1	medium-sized	ASSQGQVLNTEAF
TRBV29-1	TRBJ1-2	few	SAPDREGDGYT
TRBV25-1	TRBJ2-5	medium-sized	ASSALLVRAGERETQY
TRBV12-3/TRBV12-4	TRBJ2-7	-	ASSSTSGGTYEQY
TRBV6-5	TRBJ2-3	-	ASSKGQYTDTQY
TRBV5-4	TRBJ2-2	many	ASSLGGFNTGELF
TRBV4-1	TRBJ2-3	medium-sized	ASSQKKGRGTFTDTQY
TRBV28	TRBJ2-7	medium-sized	ASSYGPIGKEY
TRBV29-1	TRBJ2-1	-	SAERIRGYNEQF
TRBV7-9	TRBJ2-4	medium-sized	ASSSDLGAKNIQY
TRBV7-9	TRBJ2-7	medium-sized	ASSLVGEQY
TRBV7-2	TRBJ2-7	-	ASSSGPDYEQY
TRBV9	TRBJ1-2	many	ASSVDSPSGIYGYT
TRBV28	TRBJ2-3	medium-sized	ASSLAGPDTQY
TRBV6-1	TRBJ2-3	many	ASSEALASVSTDTQY
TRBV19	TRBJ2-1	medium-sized	ASSIGLARGNEQF
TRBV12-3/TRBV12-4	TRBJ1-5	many	ASSLGRGNQPQH
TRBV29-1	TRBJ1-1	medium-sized	SVDLGTMNTEAF
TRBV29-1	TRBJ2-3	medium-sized	SARVRHDRLTDTQY
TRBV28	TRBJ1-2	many	VSRNNYGYT
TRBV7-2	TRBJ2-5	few	ASSPGPWIAQETQY
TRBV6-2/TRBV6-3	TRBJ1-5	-	ASSYYYSNQPQH
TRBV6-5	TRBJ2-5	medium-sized	ASRKGGLAGRETQY
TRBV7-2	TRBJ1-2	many	ASSFFLGDTPDGYT
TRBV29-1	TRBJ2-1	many	SVGDRRGQGEGNEQF
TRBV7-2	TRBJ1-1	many	ASGGDAWGLNTEAF
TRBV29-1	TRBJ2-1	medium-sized	SVDLGAGEQF
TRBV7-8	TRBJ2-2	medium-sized	ASSLPLWQSTGELF
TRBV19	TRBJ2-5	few	ASSSGQGSRETQY
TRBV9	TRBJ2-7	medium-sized	ASSVDLGYEQY
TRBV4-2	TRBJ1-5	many	ASSPNRGRQPQH
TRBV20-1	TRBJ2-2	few	SARGSRQTGELF
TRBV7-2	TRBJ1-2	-	ASSLLFRTGGYGYT
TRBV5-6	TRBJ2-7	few	ASSLDGSEQY
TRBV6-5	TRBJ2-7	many	ASSSPAGSYEQY
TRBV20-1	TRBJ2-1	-	SARAPIAGVYNEQF
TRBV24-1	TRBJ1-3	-	ATSALYSGNTIY